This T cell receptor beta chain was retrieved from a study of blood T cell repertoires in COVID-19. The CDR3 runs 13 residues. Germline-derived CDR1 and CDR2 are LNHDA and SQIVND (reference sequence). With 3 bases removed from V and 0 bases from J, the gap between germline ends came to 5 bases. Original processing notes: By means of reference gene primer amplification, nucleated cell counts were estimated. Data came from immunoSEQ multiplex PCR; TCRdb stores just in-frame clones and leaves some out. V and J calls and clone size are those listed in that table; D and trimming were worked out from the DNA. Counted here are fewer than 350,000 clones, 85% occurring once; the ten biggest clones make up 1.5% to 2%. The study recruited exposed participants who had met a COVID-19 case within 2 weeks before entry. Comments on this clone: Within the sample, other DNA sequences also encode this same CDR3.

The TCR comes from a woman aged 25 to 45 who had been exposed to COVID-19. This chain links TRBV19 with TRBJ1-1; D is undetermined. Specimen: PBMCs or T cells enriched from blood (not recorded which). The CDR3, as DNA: TGTGCCAGTAGTATTTCAGTGAACACTGAAGCTTTCTTT. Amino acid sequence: CASSISVNTEAFF.